Shown below are 18 T cell receptor beta chains from a single sample sequenced in a study of siplizumab effects on memory and regulatory T cells. Clones were sequenced by immunoSEQ multiplex PCR, and TCRdb holds only the in-frame ones, with some missing. The sample lists some 100,000 clones; 90% to 95% were seen once. Specimen: Tregs sorted from blood. The origin of the receptors is a human donor in good health.

This chain joins TRBV20-1 and TRBJ2-7, with D uncertain. The length of the CDR3 is 11 residues. Germline V gene lookup returns CDR1 DFQATT and CDR2 SNEGSKA (reference sequence). The germline V and J ends were trimmed by 3 bases and 5 bases, with 8 bases remaining between them. CDR3 DNA: TGCAGTGCTAGGTCTAGGCACGAGCAGTACTTC. Protein sequence: CSARSRHEQYF.

The V and J genes are TRBV5-4 and TRBJ2-7; D uncertain. The germline gives CDR1 SGHNT, CDR2 YYREEE (reference sequence). Trimming removed 3 bases at V and 0 bases at J, with 10 bases between. There are 14 residues in the CDR3. The CDR3 reads CASSSNNPSYEQYF. The CDR3 DNA sequence: TGTGCCAGCAGCTCAAACAACCCCTCCTACGAGCAGTACTTC.

In DNA, the CDR3 is TGCGCCAGCAGTGAGCTGCGGGAGTACAATGAGCAGTTCTTC. Translated, it gives CASSELREYNEQFF. The chain is built from TRBV10-1 and TRBJ2-1, with 7 positions matching TRBD2. There are 14 residues in the CDR3. Trimming at V came to 2 bases and at J to 4 bases, leaving 2 bases not matched to a gene. Germline-derived CDR1 and CDR2 are WNHNN and SYGVQD (reference sequence).

V is TRBV19 and J is TRBJ1-2; 7 bases are a match to TRBD1. V lost 8 bases and J lost 2; bases outside the gene matches: 14. CDR3 length: 16 residues. CDR1 and CDR2 from the germline V gene are LNHDA and SQIVND (reference sequence). In nucleotides, the CDR3 is TGTGCCAGTCGCCGGGACAGTCAGTTCCTAAACTATGGCTACACCTTC. This codes for CASRRDSQFLNYGYTF. The whole variable domain, filled in from reference TRBV19 and TRBJ1-2, reads DGGITQSPKYLFRKEGQNVTLSCEQNLNHDAMYWYRQDPGQGLRLIYYSQIVNDFQKGDIAEGYSVSREKKESFPLTVTSAQKNPTAFYLCASRRDSQFLNYGYTFGSGTRLTVV.

This chain joins TRBV10-3 and TRBJ2-7; TRBD1 is a possible D gene (5 bases). V was cut by 0 bases and J by 1 base, with 10 bases left in between. Looked up from germline, CDR1 is ENHRY and CDR2 is SYGVKD. The CDR3 length is 15 residues. CDR3 sequence: CAISESNRQSYEQYF. DNA of the CDR3: TGTGCCATCAGTGAGTCGAACAGACAGTCCTACGAGCAGTACTTC.

The chain carries TRBV20-1 and TRBJ2-7; no definite D call. CDR1 and CDR2 (germline): DFQATT, SNEGSKA (reference sequence). V gave up 6 bases and J gave up 4 bases, with 7 bases separating them. The CDR3 runs 10 residues. The CDR3 DNA reads as TGCAGTGCCGGGCGGTACGAGCAGTACTTC. This sequence encodes CSAGRYEQYF.

The rearrangement joins TRBV27 to TRBJ2-5; perhaps TRBD1 as D (6 bases). The CDR3 runs to 13 residues. Germline V lookup: CDR1 MNHEY, CDR2 SMNVEV (reference sequence). Between the trimmed V and J ends, which lost 3 bases and 5 bases, there was a span of 10 bases. The CDR3 loop reads CASSFRGGETQYF. DNA of the CDR3: TGTGCCAGCAGTTTCAGGGGTGGGGAGACCCAGTACTTC.

The V call is TRBV21-1, the J call TRBJ2-7; the table's D call TRBD1 went unverified against the DNA. TRBV21-1 constitutes a pseudogene. CDR3 length equals 17 residues. The DNA for the CDR3 is TGTGCCAGCAGGCGAATAAAACCTGACAGGTGCACCTACGAGCAGTACTTC. It translates to CASRRIKPDRCTYEQYF.

The rearrangement links TRBV4-1 to TRBJ1-5; 10 nucleotides line up with TRBD1. The germline V gene encodes CDR1 MGHRA and CDR2 YSYEKL. The CDR3 is made up of 15 amino acids. V shed 4 bases and J 2 bases; nucleotides not matched to a gene: 2. Written as DNA, the CDR3 is TGCGCCAGCAGCCCGGACAGGGGGGGCAATCAGCCCCAGCATTTT. Translated: CASSPDRGGNQPQHF.

The genes are TRBV6-5 and TRBJ1-1; 7 nucleotides line up with TRBD1. This CDR3 has 15 amino acids. Unmatched junction bases numbered 5, after V lost 4 bases and J lost 0 bases. Germline loops: CDR1 MNHEY, CDR2 SVGAGI. This CDR3 is CASSFPGGMNTEAFF. In nucleotides, the CDR3 is TGTGCCAGCAGTTTTCCAGGGGGTATGAACACTGAAGCTTTCTTT.

DNA of the CDR3: TGTGCCAGCAGGGGACAGGGGGCGCTTGAAAATACGCAGTATTTT. It translates to CASRGQGALENTQYF. This chain links TRBV6-5 with TRBJ2-3, with 12 bases aligning to TRBD1. Germline values: CDR1 MNHEY, CDR2 SVGAGI. The CDR3 sequence is 15 residues long. Germline trimming cut 6 bases from V and 7 bases from J; bases unmatched to any gene: 8.

The chain uses TRBV5-6 and TRBJ1-1, with TRBD1 as a possible D gene (5 bases). Trimming took off 4 bases at V and 5 bases at J, with 15 bases between the two ends. The CDR3 runs to 14 residues. The germline V gene has CDR1 SGHDT and CDR2 YYEEEE. CDR3 sequence reads: CASSRRGAWTEAFF. The CDR3 DNA reads TGTGCCAGCAGCCGCAGAGGGGCGTGGACTGAAGCTTTCTTT.

The chain links TRBV14 to TRBJ2-7, with D perhaps matching TRBD2 (8 bases). V gave up 6 bases and J gave up 2 bases, with 23 bases separating them. There are 17 residues in the CDR3. Germline CDR1 and CDR2: SGHDN and FVKESK. This CDR3 is CASSSDPGGGGPYEQYF. CDR3 in DNA: TGTGCCAGCAGTTCCGACCCGGGAGGGGGCGGCCCCTACGAGCAGTACTTC.

A single count supports this clone. The J gene is TRBJ1-5, the V gene TRBV7-9; unclear D gene. V was pared by 1 base and J by 0 bases, with 13 bases between. The CDR3 runs to 17 residues. In germline, CDR1 is SEHNR, CDR2 FQNEAQ (reference sequence). The chain's CDR3 is CASSLDLASNSNQPQHF. CDR3 DNA: TGTGCCAGCAGCTTAGATCTTGCGTCTAATAGCAATCAGCCCCAGCATTTT.

This CDR3 reads CASSSAYGYTF. In nucleotides, the CDR3 is TGTGCCAGCAGTTCCGCTTATGGCTACACCTTC. The chain has TRBV6-1 and TRBJ1-2, with D unclear. The ends were cut back, 5 bases at V and 5 bases at J, with 6 bases in the middle. The germline V gene encodes CDR1 MNHNS and CDR2 SASEGT. There are 11 residues in the CDR3.

V usage is TRBV4-1 and J usage is TRBJ1-2; D perhaps matches TRBD1 (6 bases). V shed 5 bases and J shed 5 bases, with 12 bases lying between them. CDR3 length: 13 amino acids. Germline lookup yields CDR1 MGHRA and CDR2 YSYEKL. CDR3: CASSGAGAYGYTF. The DNA of the CDR3 is TGCGCCAGCAGCGGGGCGGGGGCTTATGGCTACACCTTC.

The genes are TRBV18 and TRBJ2-7; 7 nucleotides line up with TRBD1. V shed 2 bases, J shed 7 bases, and the junction held 14 bases outside the gene matches. The CDR3 extends over 16 amino acids. The germline CDR1 and CDR2 sequences are KGHSH and LQKENI. CDR3 in DNA: TGTGCCAGCTCACCATCGCGACAGGGATCCCCGTGGGAGCAGTACTTC. This translates into CASSPSRQGSPWEQYF.

V is TRBV11-2 and J is TRBJ2-2; D may be TRBD2 (6 bases). CDR3 length: 16 amino acids. Germline V gene sequence: CDR1 SGHAT, CDR2 FQNNGV. The V end lost 2 bases, the J end lost 0 bases, and 10 bases lay between the germline ends. CDR3 loop: CASSLWAGPNTGELFF. The CDR3 nucleotides read TGTGCCAGCAGCTTATGGGCGGGACCGAACACCGGGGAGCTGTTTTTT.